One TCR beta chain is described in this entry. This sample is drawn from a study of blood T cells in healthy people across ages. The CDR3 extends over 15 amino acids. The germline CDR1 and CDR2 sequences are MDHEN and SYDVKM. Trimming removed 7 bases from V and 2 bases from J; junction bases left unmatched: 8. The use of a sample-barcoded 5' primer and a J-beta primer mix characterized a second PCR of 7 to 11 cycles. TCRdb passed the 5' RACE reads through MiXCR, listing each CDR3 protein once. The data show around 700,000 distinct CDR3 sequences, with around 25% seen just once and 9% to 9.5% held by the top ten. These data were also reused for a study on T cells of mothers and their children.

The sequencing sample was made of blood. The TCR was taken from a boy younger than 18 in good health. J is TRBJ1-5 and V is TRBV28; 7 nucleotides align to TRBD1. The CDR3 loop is CASTAGGDGNQPQHF. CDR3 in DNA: TGTGCCAGCACGGCAGGGGGTGATGGCAATCAGCCCCAGCATTTT.